Given below is one T cell receptor beta chain in context. This clonotype was counted at least ten times. The target of this receptor is not known. No base quality values were provided; no much bigger clone lies one nucleotide off. The healthy controls were volunteers from a blood bank in Maryland, USA. TCR libraries for sorted subsets were made from 800,000 to 1,000,000 sorted CD4+ or CD8+ T cells. PBMCs were separated from peripheral blood using Ficoll-Hypaque density gradient centrifugation and then cryopreserved in liquid nitrogen. The study also sequenced paired sorted CD4+ and CD8+ subsets from healthy controls, HAM/TSP patients and MS patients. The entry originates in a study of neurological immune-mediated disorders (dated by TCRdb to between 2018 and 2021). Looking at the study overall: Peripheral blood TCR-beta repertoires from patients with HTLV-I-associated myelopathy (HAM/TSP), patients with multiple sclerosis, and healthy controls were compared in the study using UMI-based sequencing. The cohort comprised around 70 subjects: roughly 15 HAM/TSP patients, approximately 34 multiple sclerosis patients and approximately 20 healthy controls. Alongside PBMC samples, the set of around 99 TCR-beta libraries contained longitudinal samples, technical triplicates, and paired CD4+ and CD8+ T-cell subsets that had been sorted.

cDNA synthesis used template-switch 5'RACE with a primer carrying a 10-nucleotide random unique molecular identifier tagging each TCR transcript. Every sequencing run yielded over 190 million TCR-beta sequences covering 15-18 subjects. Total RNA was extracted with the RNeasy kit. Using the KAPA Real-time Library Amplification kit, TCR-beta VDJ regions were amplified with primers for the TCR constant region and the 5'RACE anchor. Sample indexes and Illumina adaptors were added in a first PCR, after which library yield was increased in a second PCR. After purification with Ampure beads, the TCR product of roughly 650 bp was size-selected on a 2% E-gel SizeSelection system. Before pooling, libraries had their quality checked on a Bioanalyzer, their concentration measured with Qubit, and their quantity determined with the Kapa Library Quantification kit. Paired-end 2 x 150 bp sequencing of the libraries was performed on an Illumina HiSeq 2500. To increase sequence diversity, roughly 24-32% phiX was spiked into each library pool. The paper's processing steps were these. Quality-filtered reads were processed with the UMI-based MiGEC pipeline, which removed over 80% of raw TCR sequences during error correction. IMGT germline references were used for alignment of VDJ genes, and clonotypes were defined by a unique CDR3 amino acid sequence together with V-J genes. Clonal expansion, Shannon diversity and CDR3 relatedness (CalcPairwiseDistances, ClusterSamples) were evaluated with VDJtools, and phylogenetic trees were built with CLCbio workbench. Using coefficient-of-variation modelling across technical triplicates, the study counted a clone as expanded if it had at least 8 unique UMIs. TCRdb redid the processing of the public reads, applying fastp at Q25 and MiXCR, and retained in-frame beta chains. Here each entry gathers all rows of one CDR3 protein and keeps the most common genes and DNA. TCRdb assigned the V and J calls; the authors' analysis was not used. Counted in this sample were 40,000 to 45,000 distinct CDR3 sequences; about 6% of them appeared once. The top ten constitute around 0.55% of the sample.

Summary of the overall study and its limitations: Expanded clones from different subjects shared no identical CDR3 amino acid sequences, which suggests that TCR-beta repertoires were private in all groups. TCR clonal expansion was highest in HAM/TSP patients and lowest in MS patients, with MS patients falling below even healthy controls.

Reading from cysteine to phenylalanine, the CDR3 counts 16 amino acids. The DNA shown is the 48-base CDR3, in frame from base 1. Per the germline V gene, ENHRY is the CDR1 and SYGVKD is the CDR2. The junction shows trimming of 2 bases on V and 8 bases on J, and the gene matches do not reach 6 bases of it. The V and J segments used are TRBV10-3 and TRBJ1-6; a stretch of 10 junction bases matches TRBD1. The source material was CD4+ T cells from blood. The receptor comes from a woman aged 40-49 years in good health. The DNA sequence reads TGTGCCATCAGTGAGCTAGGACAGGGGGACTATTCACCCCTCCACTTT. Its product reads: CAISELGQGDYSPLHF.